This T cell receptor beta chain is from a study of CD8 T cells in Susac syndrome. A quantity of about 0.45 to 1 ug RNA underwent reverse transcription using random hexamers. Via MiXCR, TCRdb re-called the immunoSEQ multiplex PCR reads, giving one row per CDR3 protein. In the table there are some 200,000 distinct CDR3 sequences, 95% of which are singletons. TCR beta sequences were obtained from blood CD8+ and CD4+ T cells. The CDR3 loop spans 13 amino acids. V gave up 3 bases and J gave up 4 bases, with 12 bases separating them. From germline, CDR1 is SQVTM and CDR2 ANQGSEA. Sequences were obtained from CD4+ T cells from PBMCs. The chain carries TRBV29-1 and TRBJ2-5; the D gene is possibly TRBD2 (5 bases). The TCR comes from a human donor with multiple sclerosis. For the CDR3, the DNA is TGCAGCGTTGAGAGGGCCATGGGAGAGACCCAGTACTTC. Residues: CSVERAMGETQYF. Looking up the rest from reference TRBV29-1 and TRBJ2-5 gives the full variable domain: SAVISQKPSRDICQRGTSLTIQCQVDSQVTMMFWYRQQPGQSLTLIATANQGSEATYESGFVIDKFPISRPNLTFSTLTVSNMSPEDSSIYLCSVERAMGETQYFGPGTRLLVL.